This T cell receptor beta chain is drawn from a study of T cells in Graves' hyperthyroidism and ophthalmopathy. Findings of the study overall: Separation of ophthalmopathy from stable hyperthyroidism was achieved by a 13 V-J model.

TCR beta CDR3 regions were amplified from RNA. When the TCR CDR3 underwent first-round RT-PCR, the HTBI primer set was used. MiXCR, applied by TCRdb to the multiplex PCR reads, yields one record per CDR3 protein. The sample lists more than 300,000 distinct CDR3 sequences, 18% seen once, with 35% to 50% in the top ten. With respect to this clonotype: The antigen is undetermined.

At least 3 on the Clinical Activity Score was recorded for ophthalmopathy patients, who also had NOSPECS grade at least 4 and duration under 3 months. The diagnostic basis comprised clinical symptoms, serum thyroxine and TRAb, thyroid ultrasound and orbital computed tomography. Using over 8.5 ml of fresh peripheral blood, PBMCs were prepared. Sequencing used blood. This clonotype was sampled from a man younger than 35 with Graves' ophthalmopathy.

The CDR3 here is CASGGRGFNQPQHF. Written as DNA, the CDR3 is TGTGCCAGCGGGGGGAGAGGGTTTAATCAGCCCCAGCATTTT. The genes are TRBV18 and TRBJ1-5, with a weak D call TRBD1 (5 bases). V was pared by 8 bases and J by 4 bases, with 15 bases between. Germline CDR1 KGHSH, CDR2 LQKENI. The CDR3 covers 14 residues.